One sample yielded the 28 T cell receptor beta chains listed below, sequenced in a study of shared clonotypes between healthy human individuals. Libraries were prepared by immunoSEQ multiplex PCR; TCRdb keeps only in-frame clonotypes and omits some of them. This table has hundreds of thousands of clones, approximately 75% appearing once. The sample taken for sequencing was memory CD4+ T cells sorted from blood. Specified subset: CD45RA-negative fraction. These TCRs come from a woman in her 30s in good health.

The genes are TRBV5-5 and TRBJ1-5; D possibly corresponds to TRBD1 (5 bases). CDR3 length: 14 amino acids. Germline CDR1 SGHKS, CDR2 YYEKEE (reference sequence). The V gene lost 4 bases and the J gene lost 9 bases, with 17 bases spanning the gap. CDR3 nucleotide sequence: TGTGCCAGCAGCCCCGGTGGCTGGCAGGGGCCCCAGCATTTT. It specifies CASSPGGWQGPQHF.

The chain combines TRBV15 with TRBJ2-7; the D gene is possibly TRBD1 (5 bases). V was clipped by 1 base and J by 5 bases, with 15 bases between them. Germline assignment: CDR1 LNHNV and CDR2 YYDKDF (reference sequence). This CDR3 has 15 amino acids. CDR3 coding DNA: TGTGCCACCAGCAGAGGTGGGGCCTCCCGGGACGAGCAGTACTTC. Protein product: CATSRGGASRDEQYF.

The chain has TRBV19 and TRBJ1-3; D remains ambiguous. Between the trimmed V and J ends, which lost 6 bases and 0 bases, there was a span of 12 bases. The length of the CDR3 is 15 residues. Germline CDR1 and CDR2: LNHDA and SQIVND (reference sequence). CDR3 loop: CASRDPGVSGNTIYF. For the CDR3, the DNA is TGTGCCAGTAGAGACCCTGGGGTCTCTGGAAACACCATATATTTT.

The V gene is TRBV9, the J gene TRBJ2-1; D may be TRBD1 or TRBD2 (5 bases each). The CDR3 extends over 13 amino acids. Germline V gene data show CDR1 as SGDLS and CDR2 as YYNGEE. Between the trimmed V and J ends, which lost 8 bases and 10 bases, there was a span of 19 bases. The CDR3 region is CASGGIGPQEQFF. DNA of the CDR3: TGTGCCAGTGGGGGTATCGGCCCTCAGGAGCAGTTCTTC. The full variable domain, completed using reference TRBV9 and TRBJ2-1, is DSGVTQTPKHLITATGQRVTLRCSPRSGDLSVYWYQQSLDQGLQFLIQYYNGEERAKGNILERFSAQQFPDLHSELNLSSLELGDSALYFCASGGIGPQEQFFGPGTRLTVL.

CDR3 bases: TGCGCCAGCAGCTTCAGCGGGACTTCCTACAATGAGCAGTTCTTC. Protein product: CASSFSGTSYNEQFF. This rearrangement joins TRBV5-1 to TRBJ2-1, with 7 bases that match TRBD2. Germline CDR1 is SGHRS and CDR2 is YFSETQ. The CDR3 totals 15 residues. The V and J ends lost 2 bases and 1 base, in that order; junction bases with no gene match: 3.

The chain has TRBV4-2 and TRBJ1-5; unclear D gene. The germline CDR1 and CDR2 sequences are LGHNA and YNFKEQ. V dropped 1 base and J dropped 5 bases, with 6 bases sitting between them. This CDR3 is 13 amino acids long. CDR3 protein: CASSQAPDQPQHF. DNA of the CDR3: TGTGCCAGCAGCCAAGCCCCTGATCAGCCCCAGCATTTT.

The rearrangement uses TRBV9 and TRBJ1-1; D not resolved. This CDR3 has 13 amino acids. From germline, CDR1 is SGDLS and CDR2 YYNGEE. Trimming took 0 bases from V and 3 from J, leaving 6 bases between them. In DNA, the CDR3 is TGTGCCAGCAGCGTAGAGAGGGACACTGAAGCTTTCTTT. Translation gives CASSVERDTEAFF.

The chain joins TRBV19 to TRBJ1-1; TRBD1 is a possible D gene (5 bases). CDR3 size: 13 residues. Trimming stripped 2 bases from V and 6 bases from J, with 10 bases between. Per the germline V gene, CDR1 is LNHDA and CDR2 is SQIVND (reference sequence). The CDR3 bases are TGTGCCAGTAGTATACGGGGGGGGTCTGAAGCTTTCTTT. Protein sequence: CASSIRGGSEAFF. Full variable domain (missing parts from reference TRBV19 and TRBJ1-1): DGGITQSPKYLFRKEGQNVTLSCEQNLNHDAMYWYRQDPGQGLRLIYYSQIVNDFQKGDIAEGYSVSREKKESFPLTVTSAQKNPTAFYLCASSIRGGSEAFFGQGTRLTVV.

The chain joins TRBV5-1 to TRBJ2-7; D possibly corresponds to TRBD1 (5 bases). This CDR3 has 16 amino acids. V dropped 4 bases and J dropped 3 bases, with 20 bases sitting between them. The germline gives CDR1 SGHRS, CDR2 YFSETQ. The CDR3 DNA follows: TGCGCCAGCAGCCAAAAACCACAAGGGGTTTTCTACGAGCAGTACTTC. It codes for CASSQKPQGVFYEQYF.

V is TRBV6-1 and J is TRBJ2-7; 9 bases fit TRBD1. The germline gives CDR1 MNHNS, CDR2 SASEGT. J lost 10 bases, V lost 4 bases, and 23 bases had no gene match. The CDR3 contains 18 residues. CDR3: CASSGGTGFSATAVGQYF. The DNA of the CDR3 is TGTGCCAGCAGTGGGGGGACAGGGTTTTCCGCCACCGCGGTGGGTCAGTACTTC.

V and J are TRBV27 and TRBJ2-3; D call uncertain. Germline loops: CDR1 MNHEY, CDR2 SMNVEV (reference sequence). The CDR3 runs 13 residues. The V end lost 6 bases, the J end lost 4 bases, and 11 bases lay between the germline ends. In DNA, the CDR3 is TGTGCCAGCAGGGCGGATTGGGCAGATACGCAGTATTTT. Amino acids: CASRADWADTQYF.

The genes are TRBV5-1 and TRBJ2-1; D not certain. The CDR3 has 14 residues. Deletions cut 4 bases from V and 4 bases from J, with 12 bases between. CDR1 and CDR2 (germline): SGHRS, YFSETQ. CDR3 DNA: TGCGCCAGCAGCCCGTCTGCCTTGTACAATGAGCAGTTCTTC. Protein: CASSPSALYNEQFF.

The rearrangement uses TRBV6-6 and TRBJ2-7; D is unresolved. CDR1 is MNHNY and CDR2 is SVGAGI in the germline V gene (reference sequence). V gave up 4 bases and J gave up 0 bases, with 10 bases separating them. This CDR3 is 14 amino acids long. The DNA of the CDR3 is TGTGCCAGCAGTTCCCCACATAACTCCTACGAGCAGTACTTC. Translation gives CASSSPHNSYEQYF.

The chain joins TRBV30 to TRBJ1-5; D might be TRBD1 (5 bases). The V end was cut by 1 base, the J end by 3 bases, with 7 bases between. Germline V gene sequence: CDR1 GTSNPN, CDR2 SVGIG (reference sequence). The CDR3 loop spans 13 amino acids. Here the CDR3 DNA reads TGTGCCTGGAGTGAGGGGTCCAATCAGCCCCAGCATTTT. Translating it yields CAWSEGSNQPQHF. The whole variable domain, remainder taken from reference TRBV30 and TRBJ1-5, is SQTIHQWPATLVQPVGSPLSLECTVEGTSNPNLYWYRQAAGRGLQLLFYSVGIGQISSEVPQNLSASRPQDRQFILSSKKLLLSDSGFYLCAWSEGSNQPQHFGDGTRLSIL.

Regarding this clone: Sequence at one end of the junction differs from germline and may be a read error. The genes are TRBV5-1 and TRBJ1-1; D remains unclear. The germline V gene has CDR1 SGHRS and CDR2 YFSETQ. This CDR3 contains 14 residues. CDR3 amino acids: CASRFGSLNTEAFF. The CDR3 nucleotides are TGTGCCAGCAGATTCGGGTCTTTGAACACTGAAGCTTTCTTT.

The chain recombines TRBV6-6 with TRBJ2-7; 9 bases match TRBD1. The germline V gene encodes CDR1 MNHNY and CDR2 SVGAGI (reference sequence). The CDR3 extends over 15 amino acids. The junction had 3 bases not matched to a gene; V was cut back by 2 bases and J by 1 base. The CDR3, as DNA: TGTGCCAGCAGTTACCCGGGACAGGGATCCTACGAGCAGTACTTC. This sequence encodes CASSYPGQGSYEQYF.

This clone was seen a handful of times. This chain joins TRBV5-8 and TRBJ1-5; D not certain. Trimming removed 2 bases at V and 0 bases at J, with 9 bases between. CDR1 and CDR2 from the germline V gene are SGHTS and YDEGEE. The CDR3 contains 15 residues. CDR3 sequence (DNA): TGTGCCAGCAGCTTCTTGACGGGTAGCAATCAGCCCCAGCATTTT. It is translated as CASSFLTGSNQPQHF. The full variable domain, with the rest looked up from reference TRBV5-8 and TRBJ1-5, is EAGVTQSPTHLIKTRGQQATLRCSPISGHTSVYWYQQALGLGLQFLLWYDEGEERNRGNFPPRFSGRQFPNYSSELNVNALELEDSALYLCASSFLTGSNQPQHFGDGTRLSIL.

For the CDR3, the DNA is TGTGCCAGCAGCTTAGGTTTGGCAGGACCCTTCACAGATACGCAGTATTTT. Encoded protein: CASSLGLAGPFTDTQYF. The chain links TRBV7-2 to TRBJ2-3; D gene unclear. CDR1 is SGHTA and CDR2 is FQGNSA in the germline V gene. This CDR3 spans 17 amino acids. V lost 1 base, J lost 2 bases, and 16 bases lay in between.

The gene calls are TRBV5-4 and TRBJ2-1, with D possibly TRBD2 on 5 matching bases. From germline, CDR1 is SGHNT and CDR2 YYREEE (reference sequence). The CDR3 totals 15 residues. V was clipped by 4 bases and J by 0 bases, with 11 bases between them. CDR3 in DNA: TGTGCCAGCAGCCTGTACACTAGCTCCTACAATGAGCAGTTCTTC. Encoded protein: CASSLYTSSYNEQFF.

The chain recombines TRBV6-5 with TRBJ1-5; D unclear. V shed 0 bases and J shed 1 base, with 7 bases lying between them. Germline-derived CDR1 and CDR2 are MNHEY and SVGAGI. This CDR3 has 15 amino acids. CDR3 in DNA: TGTGCCAGCAGTTACTCTGGGCAAAGCAATCAGCCCCAGCATTTT. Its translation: CASSYSGQSNQPQHF.

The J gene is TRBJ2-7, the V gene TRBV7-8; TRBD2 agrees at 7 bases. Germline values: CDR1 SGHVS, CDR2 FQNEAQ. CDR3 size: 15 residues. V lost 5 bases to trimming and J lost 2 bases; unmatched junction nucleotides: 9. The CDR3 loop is CASSPRGTGTYEQYF. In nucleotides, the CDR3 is TGTGCCAGCAGCCCGCGGGGGACTGGAACCTACGAGCAGTACTTC.

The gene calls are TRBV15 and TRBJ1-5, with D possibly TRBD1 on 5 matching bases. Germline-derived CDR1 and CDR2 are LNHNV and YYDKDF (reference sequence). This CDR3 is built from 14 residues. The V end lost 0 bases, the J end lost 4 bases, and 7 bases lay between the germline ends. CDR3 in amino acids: CATSRDKGNQPQHF. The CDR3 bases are TGTGCCACCAGCAGAGATAAGGGGAATCAGCCCCAGCATTTT.

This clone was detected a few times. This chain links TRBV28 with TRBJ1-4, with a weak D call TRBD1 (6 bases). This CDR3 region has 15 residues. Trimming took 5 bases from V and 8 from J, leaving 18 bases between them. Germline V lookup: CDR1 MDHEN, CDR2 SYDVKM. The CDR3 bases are TGTGCCAGCAGTCCCACATCAGGGGAGGTAGAAAAACTGTTTTTT. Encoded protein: CASSPTSGEVEKLFF.

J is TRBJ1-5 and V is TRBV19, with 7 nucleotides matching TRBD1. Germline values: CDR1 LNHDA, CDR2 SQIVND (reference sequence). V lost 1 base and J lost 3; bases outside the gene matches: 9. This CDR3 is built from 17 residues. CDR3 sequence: CASSIVVGQLHNQPQHF. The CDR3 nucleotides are TGTGCCAGTAGTATAGTGGTGGGACAGCTTCACAATCAGCCCCAGCATTTT.

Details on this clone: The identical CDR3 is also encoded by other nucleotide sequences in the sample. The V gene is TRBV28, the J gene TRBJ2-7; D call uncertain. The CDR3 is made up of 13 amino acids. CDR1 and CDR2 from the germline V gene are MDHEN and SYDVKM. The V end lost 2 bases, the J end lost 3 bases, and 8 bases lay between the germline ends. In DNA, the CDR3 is TGTGCCAGCAGTTTAGGGCCAAACTACGAGCAGTACTTC. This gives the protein CASSLGPNYEQYF.

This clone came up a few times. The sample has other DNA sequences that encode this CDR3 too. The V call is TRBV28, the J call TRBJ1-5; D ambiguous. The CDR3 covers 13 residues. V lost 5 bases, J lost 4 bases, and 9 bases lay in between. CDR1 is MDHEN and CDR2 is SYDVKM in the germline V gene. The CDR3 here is CASSPPGNQPQHF. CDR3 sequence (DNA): TGTGCCAGCAGTCCCCCGGGGAATCAGCCCCAGCATTTT.

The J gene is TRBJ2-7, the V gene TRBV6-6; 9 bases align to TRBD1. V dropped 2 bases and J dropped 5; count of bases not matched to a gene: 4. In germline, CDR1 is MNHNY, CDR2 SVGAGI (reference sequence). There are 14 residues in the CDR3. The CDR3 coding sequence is TGTGCCAGCAGTTACGGGACAGGGTTGCACGAGCAGTACTTC. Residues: CASSYGTGLHEQYF.

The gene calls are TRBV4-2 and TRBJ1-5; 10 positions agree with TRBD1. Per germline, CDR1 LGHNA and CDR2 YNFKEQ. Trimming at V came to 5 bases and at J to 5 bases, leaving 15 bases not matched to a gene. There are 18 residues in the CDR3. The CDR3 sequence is CASSLGGMGTGEDQPQHF. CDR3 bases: TGTGCCAGCAGCTTGGGGGGAATGGGGACAGGGGAAGATCAGCCCCAGCATTTT.